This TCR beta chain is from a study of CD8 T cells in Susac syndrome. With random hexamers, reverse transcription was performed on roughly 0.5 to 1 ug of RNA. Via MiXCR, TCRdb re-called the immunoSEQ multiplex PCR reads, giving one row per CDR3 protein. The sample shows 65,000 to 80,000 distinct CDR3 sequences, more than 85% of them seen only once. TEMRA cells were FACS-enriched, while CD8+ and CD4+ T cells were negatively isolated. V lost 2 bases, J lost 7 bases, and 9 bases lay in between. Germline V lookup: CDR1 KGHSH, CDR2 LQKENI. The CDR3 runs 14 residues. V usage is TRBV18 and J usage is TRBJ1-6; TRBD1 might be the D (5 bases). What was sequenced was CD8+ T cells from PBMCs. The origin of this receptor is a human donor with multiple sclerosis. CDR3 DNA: TGTGCCAGCTCACCATACGGGGACAATTCACCCCTCCACTTT. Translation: CASSPYGDNSPLHF.